The rows below give T cell receptor beta chains drawn from one sample of a study of PD-1 blockade in mismatch repair-deficient tumors. TCRdb's table, derived via immunoSEQ multiplex PCR, lists solely in-frame clones and lacks some. The sample records 15,000 to 20,000 clones, under 90% being singletons. The sample here was PBMCs, taken less than 25 weeks after starting pembrolizumab. These receptors were obtained from an adult with mismatch repair-deficient cancer. CDR3s include the opening cysteine and the closing phenylalanine or tryptophan. The order of the fields is clone size, J gene, D gene, V gene, CDR3 DNA, CDR3 protein. The D gene is left open where the match is weak. The listing skips clone size in some rows; elsewhere it reads once, few, many or a size class.

clone_size: -
j_call: TRBJ1-2
d_call: -
v_call: TRBV5-4
cdr3_nt: TGTGCCAGCAGCCAGACAGAGAACTATGGCTACACCTTC
cdr3_aa: CASSQTENYGYTF

clone_size: -
j_call: TRBJ1-2
d_call: -
v_call: TRBV28
cdr3_nt: TGTAGTTCAGGGGACTATGGCTACACCTTC
cdr3_aa: CSSGDYGYTF

clone_size: -
j_call: TRBJ1-1
d_call: -
v_call: TRBV5-6
cdr3_nt: TGTGCCAGCAGCTTGGCGGGTGCGGACGGGGTGAACACTGAAGCTTTCTTT
cdr3_aa: CASSLAGADGVNTEAFF

clone_size: -
j_call: TRBJ2-1
d_call: TRBD1
v_call: TRBV11-1
cdr3_nt: TGTGCCAGCAGCCGGACAGGGGCGGGCAATGAGCAGTTCTTC
cdr3_aa: CASSRTGAGNEQFF

clone_size: -
j_call: TRBJ1-4
d_call: -
v_call: TRBV11-3
cdr3_nt: TGTGCCAGCAGCCACAGGGCGGGTGAAAAACTGTTTTTT
cdr3_aa: CASSHRAGEKLFF

clone_size: -
j_call: TRBJ2-1
d_call: -
v_call: TRBV7-9
cdr3_nt: TGTGCCAGCAGGATTAGCGGTAGCTCCTACAATGAGCAGTTCTTC
cdr3_aa: CASRISGSSYNEQFF

clone_size: -
j_call: TRBJ2-1
d_call: -
v_call: TRBV9
cdr3_nt: TGTGCCAGCAGCGTAGGCGGAAACTCCTACAATGAGCAGTTCTTC
cdr3_aa: CASSVGGNSYNEQFF

clone_size: once
j_call: TRBJ2-1
d_call: TRBD2
v_call: TRBV29-1
cdr3_nt: TGCAGCGTTGATCTACTAGCGGGAGGATATGAGCAGTTCTTC
cdr3_aa: CSVDLLAGGYEQFF

clone_size: -
j_call: TRBJ2-1
d_call: -
v_call: TRBV28
cdr3_nt: TGTGCCACCAAACTACGGTGGACAGTAACCTCCTACAATGAGCAGTTCTTC
cdr3_aa: CATKLRWTVTSYNEQFF

clone_size: -
j_call: TRBJ2-7
d_call: TRBD2
v_call: TRBV10-3
cdr3_nt: TGTGCCATCAGTGAGTGGGGGAGGGCTTCCTACGAGCAGTACTTC
cdr3_aa: CAISEWGRASYEQYF

clone_size: -
j_call: TRBJ2-7
d_call: TRBD1
v_call: TRBV6-1
cdr3_nt: TGTGCCAGCAGTGAAGGAGGGACAGGGGGCGACGAGCAGTACTTC
cdr3_aa: CASSEGGTGGDEQYF

clone_size: -
j_call: TRBJ1-4
d_call: -
v_call: TRBV30
cdr3_nt: TGTGCCTGGAGTTCAGGGGTAAACGAAAAACTGTTTTTT
cdr3_aa: CAWSSGVNEKLFF

clone_size: -
j_call: TRBJ2-7
d_call: TRBD1
v_call: TRBV7-9
cdr3_nt: TGTGCCAGCAGCCCAGACAGGGTCTACGAGCAGTACTTC
cdr3_aa: CASSPDRVYEQYF

clone_size: -
j_call: TRBJ1-1
d_call: -
v_call: TRBV27
cdr3_nt: TGTGCCAGCCTCAGGGGCCCCAACACTGAAGCTTTCTTT
cdr3_aa: CASLRGPNTEAFF

clone_size: -
j_call: TRBJ2-2
d_call: TRBD1
v_call: TRBV7-3
cdr3_nt: TGTGCCAGCAGCTTCCCAGGGGGCGCGGGATCGGCCGGGGAGCTGTTTTTT
cdr3_aa: CASSFPGGAGSAGELFF

clone_size: once
j_call: TRBJ1-2
d_call: -
v_call: TRBV5-1
cdr3_nt: TGCGCCAGCGACACTAACTATGGCTACACCTTC
cdr3_aa: CASDTNYGYTF

clone_size: -
j_call: TRBJ2-3
d_call: TRBD1
v_call: TRBV27
cdr3_nt: TGTGCCAGCAGTTTAGTAGGGGGACAGGGGTACGGGGATACGCAGTATTTT
cdr3_aa: CASSLVGGQGYGDTQYF

clone_size: -
j_call: TRBJ1-2
d_call: -
v_call: TRBV5-1
cdr3_nt: TGCGCCAGCAGCTTCGGGGACTTATCAGGACGCTACACCTTC
cdr3_aa: CASSFGDLSGRYTF

clone_size: -
j_call: TRBJ1-2
d_call: -
v_call: TRBV28
cdr3_nt: TGTGCCAGCAGTTCCCTGGGAGGGGGGGTTCAGGGGTATGGCTACACCTTC
cdr3_aa: CASSSLGGGVQGYGYTF

clone_size: few
j_call: TRBJ2-2
d_call: TRBD2
v_call: TRBV9
cdr3_nt: TGTGCCAGCAGCGAGGGACTAGCGGGAGGCACGAACACCGGGGAGCTGTTTTTT
cdr3_aa: CASSEGLAGGTNTGELFF

clone_size: -
j_call: TRBJ1-5
d_call: -
v_call: TRBV27
cdr3_nt: TGTGCCAGCAGATCCCTCGGGGGGCATAGCAATCAGCCCCAGCATTTT
cdr3_aa: CASRSLGGHSNQPQHF

clone_size: -
j_call: TRBJ2-1
d_call: TRBD1
v_call: TRBV7-9
cdr3_nt: TGTGCCAGCAAAGAAACAGGGGTACACAATGAGCAGTTCTTC
cdr3_aa: CASKETGVHNEQFF

clone_size: -
j_call: TRBJ2-5
d_call: -
v_call: TRBV5-1
cdr3_nt: TGCGCCAGCAGCTTGTCAGTGGAAGAGACCCAGTACTTC
cdr3_aa: CASSLSVEETQYF

clone_size: few
j_call: TRBJ2-2
d_call: TRBD1
v_call: TRBV6-6
cdr3_nt: TGTGCCAGCAGGGACAGGGTCGGCACCGGGGAGCTGTTTTTT
cdr3_aa: CASRDRVGTGELFF

clone_size: -
j_call: TRBJ1-4
d_call: TRBD1
v_call: TRBV6-5
cdr3_nt: TGTGCCAGCAGTCGGGACAGGGGAGGCGAAAAACTGTTTTTT
cdr3_aa: CASSRDRGGEKLFF